Described below is a single TCR beta chain sequence and its context. Its antigen target is currently unknown. Base-call qualities are not available, and no considerably larger clone is one nucleotide away. Each collaborating institution followed its own protocols to collect whole blood in K2EDTA tubes. For TCRbeta analysis, collaborators shipped samples in one of three forms: frozen whole blood, isolated PBMCs, or DNA extracted from either of those sample types. TCRbeta CDR3 regions were amplified from genomic DNA using the immunoSEQ Assay, a bias-controlled multiplex PCR. The study's processing was this. Within the assay, amplification of reference gene primers was used to estimate how many nucleated cells each sample contained. To quantify the absolute abundance of each unique TCRbeta CDR3 rearrangement, sequence reads were collapsed and filtered. For each sample, productive Simpson clonality was calculated as the square root of Simpson's diversity index across productive rearrangements. The table comes from immuneACCESS by way of TCRdb, which keeps in-frame sequences with V and J called. Part of the clones is missing from these tables; in studies checked, under half for an unresolved V gene and the rest for unknown reasons. The V and J calls and clone size are taken from that table; D and trimming were inferred from the DNA. The sample includes some 150,000 clones, with 87% observed a single time. Over 3.5% of the sample is taken by the ten largest.

This entry comes from a study of blood T cell repertoires in COVID-19 (dated by TCRdb to the early 2020s). About the study as a whole: Samples from collaborators originated in the United States, Italy and Spain and spanned both the acute and convalescent phases of COVID-19. The prospective study material was composed of cDNA or gDNA derived from T cells, B-cell-depleted T cells, or PBMCs. Deeply sampled blood TCRbeta repertoires from subjects exposed to, actively infected with, or recovered from COVID-19 were included in the dataset. The repertoires were released in a freely available public database meant as a resource for research on the immune response to SARS-CoV-2. Samples were obtained from the ongoing ImmuneRACE study (first 160 participants) and from over 1,000 subjects provided by 6 global collaborators. Nearly every sample came with metadata listing a de-identified subject ID, COVID-19 status, age in years and sex. Where available, HLA class I and class II types were taken from metadata supplied by the sample provider and were not determined by assay-based typing. What the authors observed across the whole study: How much clinical and demographic metadata was included differed by source and by participant, and the metadata was provided uncurated.

Via the germline V gene, CDR1 is SGHTA and CDR2 FQGNSA. At the junction V is shortened by 2 bases and J by 7 bases; bases outside the gene matches: 7. Measured from the cysteine to the phenylalanine, the CDR3 is 15 residues long. Just CDR3 DNA is preserved here, 45 bases in frame from base 1. The chain uses TRBV7-2 and TRBJ2-7, and 11 bases in between align with TRBD2. Material: peripheral blood. This TCR derives from a woman aged 55 to 70 with active or convalescent COVID-19. Here the CDR3 is given as CASSLRPSGGKEQYF. The nucleotide sequence is given as TGTGCCAGCAGCTTAAGGCCTAGCGGGGGGAAAGAGCAGTACTTC.